The T cell receptor beta chain described here comes from a study of identical twins. Study-wide findings and caveats: Reduced insertions were recorded for abundant cord blood beta clonotypes, with no such pattern in memory repertoires.

In its sample, this clonotype was seen many times. The antigen is undetermined. Germline V CDR1 and CDR2: MNHEY, SMNVEV (reference sequence). V lost 7 bases and J lost 4; bases outside the gene matches: 9. The CDR3 covers 14 residues. In TCRdb, the 5' RACE reads were re-called with MiXCR into one record per CDR3 protein. The repertoire holds roughly 1.6 million distinct CDR3 sequences, with around a third as singletons. Material for sequencing was cord blood. This clonotype was sampled from a newborn girl in good health. The chain carries TRBV27 and TRBJ2-7; TRBD1 matches 8 bases. The CDR3 DNA reads TGTGCCAGCACACTGAGGACAGGGAGGTACGAGCAGTACTTC. It translates to CASTLRTGRYEQYF.